This TCR beta chain was profiled in a study of cytomegalovirus exposure and HLA in healthy donors. General study findings and limits: Under in vitro conditions, a few CMV-associated chains were confirmed as specific for CMV antigens. It was found in a later analysis that first-cohort TCR clusters tended to co-occur in the approximately 120 validation repertoires. The dataset shows that most TCR sequences were rare, while some public TCRs occurred in many donors.

With respect to this clone: The antigen is undetermined.

Clones were read by immunoSEQ multiplex PCR, and TCRdb kept only the in-frame ones, dropping some. The sample records approximately 190,000 clones, 75% to 90% being singletons. The donors were in the roughly 120-subject validation cohort; that cohort was separate from the approximately 700-subject first cohort. The germline V and J ends were trimmed by 8 bases and 11 bases, with 18 bases remaining between them. The germline V gene has CDR1 MGHDK and CDR2 SYGVNS. This CDR3 is 13 amino acids long. V and J are TRBV25-1 and TRBJ1-4; D uncertain. This receptor was identified in a man aged 18 to 29 in good health and CMV-seropositive. The material sequenced was PBMCs. The CDR3 nucleotides read TGTGCCAGCGGTACTGAGGGTGGTTTTAAACTGTTTTTT. Encoded protein: CASGTEGGFKLFF.